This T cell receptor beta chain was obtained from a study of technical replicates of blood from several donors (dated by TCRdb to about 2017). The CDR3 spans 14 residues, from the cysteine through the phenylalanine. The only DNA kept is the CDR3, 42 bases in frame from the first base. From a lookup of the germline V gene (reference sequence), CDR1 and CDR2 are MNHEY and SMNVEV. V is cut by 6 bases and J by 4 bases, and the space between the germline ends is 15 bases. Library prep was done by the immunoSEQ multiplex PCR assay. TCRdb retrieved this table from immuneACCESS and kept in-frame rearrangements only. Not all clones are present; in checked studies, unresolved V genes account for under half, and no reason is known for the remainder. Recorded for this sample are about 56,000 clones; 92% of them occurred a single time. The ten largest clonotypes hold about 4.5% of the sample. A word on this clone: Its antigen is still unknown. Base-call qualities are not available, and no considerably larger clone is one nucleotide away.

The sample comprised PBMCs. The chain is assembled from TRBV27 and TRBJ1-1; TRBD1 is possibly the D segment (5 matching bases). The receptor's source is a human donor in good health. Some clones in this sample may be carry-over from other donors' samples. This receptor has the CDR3 CASSFKGSFTEAFF. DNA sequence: TGTGCCAGCAGCTTTAAGGGGTCTTTCACTGAAGCTTTCTTT.